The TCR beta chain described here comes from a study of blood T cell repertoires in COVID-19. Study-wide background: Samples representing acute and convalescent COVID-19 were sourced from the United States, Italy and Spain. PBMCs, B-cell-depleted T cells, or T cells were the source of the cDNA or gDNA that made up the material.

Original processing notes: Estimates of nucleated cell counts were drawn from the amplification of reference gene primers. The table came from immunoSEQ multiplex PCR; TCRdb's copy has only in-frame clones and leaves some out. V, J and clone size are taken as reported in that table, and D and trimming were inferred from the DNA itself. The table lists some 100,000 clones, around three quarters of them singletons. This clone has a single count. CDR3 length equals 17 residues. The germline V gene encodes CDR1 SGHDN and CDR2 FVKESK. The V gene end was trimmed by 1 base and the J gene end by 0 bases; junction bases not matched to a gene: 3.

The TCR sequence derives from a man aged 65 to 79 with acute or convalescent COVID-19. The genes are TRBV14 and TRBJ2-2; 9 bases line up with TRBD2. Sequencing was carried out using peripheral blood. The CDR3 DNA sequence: TGTGCCAGCAGCCAAGGCCCTAGCGGGACGAACACCGGGGAGCTGTTTTTT. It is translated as CASSQGPSGTNTGELFF.